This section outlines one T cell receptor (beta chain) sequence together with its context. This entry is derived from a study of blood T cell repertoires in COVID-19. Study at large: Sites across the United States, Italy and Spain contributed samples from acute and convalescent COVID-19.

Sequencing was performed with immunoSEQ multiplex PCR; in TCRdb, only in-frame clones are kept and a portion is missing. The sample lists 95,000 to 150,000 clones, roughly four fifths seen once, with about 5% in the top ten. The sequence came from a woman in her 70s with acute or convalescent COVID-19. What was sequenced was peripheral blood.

CDR3 sequence reads: CASSLIQGAGTQYF. The DNA for the CDR3 is TGTGCCAGCAGCTTAATACAGGGGGCAGGGACCCAGTACTTC. V and J are TRBV7-2 and TRBJ2-5; 9 bases match TRBD1. Trimming cost V 2 bases and J 7 bases; bases outside gene matches: 5. The CDR3 is 14 residues long. Germline V gene lookup returns CDR1 SGHTA and CDR2 FQGNSA.